These 30 T cell receptor beta chains originate from one sample sequenced in a study of blood T cell repertoires in COVID-19. Profiling relied on immunoSEQ multiplex PCR, and the TCRdb table lists in-frame clones only, not all of them. The sample comprises about 360,000 clones, 88% of which are singletons, and roughly 2% rests with the top ten. Source material: PBMCs or T cells enriched from blood (not recorded which). These receptors came from a woman aged 40 to 55 with acute COVID-19.

The chain recombines TRBV19 with TRBJ1-1; TRBD1 matches at 8 bases. Germline CDR1 LNHDA, CDR2 SQIVND (reference sequence). The CDR3 totals 14 residues. V lost 9 bases to trimming and J lost 1 base; unmatched junction nucleotides: 7. For the CDR3, the DNA is TGTGCCAGCTACCCGGGACAGGAGAACACTGAAGCTTTCTTT. This codes for CASYPGQENTEAFF.

In nucleotides, the CDR3 is TGTGCCTGGAGCGTCGGGGGGCCAACCGAAGCTTTCTTT. Translated: CAWSVGGPTEAFF. This chain links TRBV30 with TRBJ1-1, with D perhaps matching TRBD1 (6 bases). V was clipped by 3 bases and J by 8 bases, with 16 bases between them. The CDR3 consists of 13 residues. CDR1 is GTSNPN and CDR2 is SVGIG in the germline V gene (reference sequence). The full variable domain, in which reference TRBV30 and TRBJ1-1 provide the parts outside the CDR3, is SQTIHQWPATLVQPVGSPLSLECTVEGTSNPNLYWYRQAAGRGLQLLFYSVGIGQISSEVPQNLSASRPQDRQFILSSKKLLLSDSGFYLCAWSVGGPTEAFFGQGTRLTVV.

In nucleotides, the CDR3 is TGTGCCAGCAGCCAAGACAGGGGGGTGAACATTCAGTACTTC. Amino acids: CASSQDRGVNIQYF. The chain combines TRBV3-1 (or the pseudogene TRBV3-2) with TRBJ2-4, with a weak D call TRBD1 (7 bases). V was cut by 0 bases and J by 7 bases, with 10 bases left in between. CDR3 length: 14 amino acids. Germline-derived CDR1 and CDR2 are LGHDT and YNNKEL (reference sequence).

The chain carries TRBV7-9 and TRBJ1-5; D perhaps matches TRBD1 (5 bases). V lost 3 bases and J lost 9, with 12 bases in between. The V gene's germline CDR1 is SEHNR and CDR2 FQNEAQ (reference sequence). The CDR3 spans 13 residues. DNA of the CDR3: TGTGCCAGCAGCTTGGACGGGGGACGGCCCCAGCATTTT. Protein: CASSLDGGRPQHF.

This clone has only a few counts. The rearrangement uses TRBV6-5 and TRBJ1-4; no reliable D call. Trimming removed 5 bases from V and 3 bases from J, with 13 bases in between. This CDR3 has 15 residues. The germline CDR1 and CDR2 sequences are MNHEY and SVGAGI. CDR3 in amino acids: CASSTPRTANEKLFF. The CDR3 nucleotides read TGTGCCAGCAGTACACCCCGGACTGCTAATGAAAAACTGTTTTTT.

The CDR3 here is CASIPQRGRLNQPQHF. As DNA, the CDR3 is TGTGCCAGCATTCCTCAACGGGGGAGGCTCAATCAGCCCCAGCATTTT. This chain uses TRBV3-1 (or the pseudogene TRBV3-2) with TRBJ1-5; TRBD1 is a possible D gene (5 bases). V was clipped by 7 bases and J by 3 bases, with 19 bases between them. The length of the CDR3 is 16 residues. Per germline, CDR1 LGHDT and CDR2 YNNKEL (reference sequence).

This chain links TRBV6-5 with TRBJ2-2; D is unclear. In germline, CDR1 is MNHEY, CDR2 SVGAGI. The CDR3 is 13 amino acids. Trimming left V 5 bases short and J 5 bases short, with 9 bases between. CDR3 in amino acids: CASSLARTGELFF. The CDR3 nucleotides are TGTGCCAGCAGTCTGGCCCGAACCGGGGAGCTGTTTTTT.

CDR3 nucleotide sequence: TGTGCCAGCAGTACGACAGGGCGGACTGAAGCTTTCTTT. It specifies CASSTTGRTEAFF. V usage is TRBV12-3 or TRBV12-4 and J usage is TRBJ1-1, with 7 bases that match TRBD1. The V gene end was trimmed by 5 bases and the J gene end by 5 bases; junction bases not matched to a gene: 5. This CDR3 comprises 13 residues.

The genes are TRBV15 and TRBJ1-3; a weak D match, TRBD1 (6 bases). The CDR3 runs to 17 residues. V shed 1 base and J shed 0 bases, with 13 bases lying between them. Germline assignment: CDR1 LNHNV and CDR2 YYDKDF (reference sequence). Written as DNA, the CDR3 is TGTGCCACCAGCAGAGCAGGGGAACTCGTCTCTGGAAACACCATATATTTT. Translation gives CATSRAGELVSGNTIYF.

The chain couples TRBV9 to TRBJ1-5; D is uncertain. Trimming cost V 4 bases and J 3 bases, with 14 bases left between them. This CDR3 contains 15 residues. Germline CDR1 and CDR2: SGDLS and YYNGEE. DNA for the CDR3: TGTGCCAGCAGCCCTTCGACTGACTACAATCAGCCCCAGCATTTT. Its translation is CASSPSTDYNQPQHF. The variable domain in full, completed from reference TRBV9 and TRBJ1-5, reads DSGVTQTPKHLITATGQRVTLRCSPRSGDLSVYWYQQSLDQGLQFLIQYYNGEERAKGNILERFSAQQFPDLHSELNLSSLELGDSALYFCASSPSTDYNQPQHFGDGTRLSIL.

The rearrangement uses TRBV10-1 and TRBJ1-6; 8 positions agree with TRBD1. The V segment lost 2 bases and the J segment 13 bases; nucleotides outside the gene matches: 16. Looked up from germline, CDR1 is WNHNN and CDR2 is SYGVQD (reference sequence). The CDR3 length is 17 residues. The CDR3 nucleotides read TGCGCCAGCAGTGAGACCAGGGGGCCCCAATTCGTACTCCCCCTCCACTTT. Residues: CASSETRGPQFVLPLHF.

This clone appeared a single time. In the same sample, other DNA sequences code for this CDR3. This chain uses TRBV3-1 (or the pseudogene TRBV3-2) with TRBJ2-1; D is perhaps TRBD2 (5 bases). This CDR3 has 14 residues. Germline values: CDR1 LGHDT, CDR2 YNNKEL (reference sequence). V was shortened by 6 bases and J by 4 bases, with 13 bases between the two germline ends. The DNA for the CDR3 is TGTGCCAGCAGTCAGAGCGGTGGGTACAATGAGCAGTTCTTC. Translated, it gives CASSQSGGYNEQFF.

V gene TRBV7-9 combines with J gene TRBJ1-3; D possibly corresponds to TRBD1 (6 bases). The CDR3 is 15 amino acids. Germline V CDR1 and CDR2: SEHNR, FQNEAQ (reference sequence). V dropped 5 bases and J dropped 2 bases, with 13 bases sitting between them. DNA for the CDR3: TGTGCCAGCAGCCCCAGGGGACCCCCTGGAAACACCATATATTTT. Its protein product is CASSPRGPPGNTIYF.

This rearrangement joins TRBV11-3 to TRBJ1-1; 7 bases line up with TRBD1. Germline assignment: CDR1 SGHNT and CDR2 YENEEA. Losses at the gene ends were 5 bases for V and 6 bases for J; bases not matched to a gene: 6. The CDR3 consists of 13 residues. CDR3 coding DNA: TGTGCCAGCAGCCGACAGGGTATCTCTGAAGCTTTCTTT. Its translation: CASSRQGISEAFF.

V gene TRBV10-1 combines with J gene TRBJ2-3; TRBD2 agrees at 11 bases. The length of the CDR3 is 14 residues. Germline lookup yields CDR1 WNHNN and CDR2 SYGVQD (reference sequence). J gave up 3 bases and V 10 bases, and 6 bases lay outside the gene matches. The CDR3 loop reads CANRLAGCTDTQYF. As DNA, the CDR3 is TGCGCCAACCGACTAGCGGGGTGTACAGATACGCAGTATTTT.

The V and J genes are TRBV3-1 (or the pseudogene TRBV3-2) and TRBJ1-3; D might be TRBD1 (6 bases). This CDR3 has 14 residues. V lost 4 bases and J 8 bases, leaving 15 bases between the germline ends. The germline gives CDR1 LGHDT, CDR2 YNNKEL (reference sequence). The CDR3 DNA reads TGTGCCAGCAGCCCGAATACAGGGATTCACACCATATATTTT. Encoded protein: CASSPNTGIHTIYF.

The chain carries TRBV6-5 and TRBJ2-3; 10 bases are shared with TRBD1. The CDR3 is made up of 14 amino acids. Germline CDR1 is MNHEY and CDR2 is SVGAGI. J lost 3 bases, V lost 8 bases, and 5 bases had no gene match. The CDR3 bases are TGTGCCAGCTCAGACAGGGGGCGTACAGATACGCAGTATTTT. Amino acids: CASSDRGRTDTQYF.

The count of this clone is one. The same CDR3 also results from other DNA sequences found in this sample. This chain uses TRBV5-1 with TRBJ1-1, with 8 bases that match TRBD1. V trimming: 2 bases; J trimming: 3 bases; junction bases outside the gene matches: 3. The CDR3 covers 14 residues. The germline V gene has CDR1 SGHRS and CDR2 YFSETQ. CDR3 region: CASSLQGGDTEAFF. The CDR3 nucleotides read TGCGCCAGCAGCTTACAGGGGGGTGACACTGAAGCTTTCTTT. Combining the CDR3 with reference TRBV5-1 and TRBJ1-1 gives the whole variable domain KAGVTQTPRYLIKTRGQQVTLSCSPISGHRSVSWYQQTPGQGLQFLFEYFSETQRNKGNFPGRFSGRQFSNSRSEMNVSTLELGDSALYLCASSLQGGDTEAFFGQGTRLTVV.

The chain employs TRBV6-1 and TRBJ1-2, with D perhaps matching TRBD1 (6 bases). V was cut by 2 bases and J by 7 bases, with 17 bases left in between. Germline V gene data show CDR1 as MNHNS and CDR2 as SASEGT. There are 15 residues in the CDR3. The CDR3 here is CASSEQPGDTSGYTF. The CDR3 DNA is TGTGCCAGCAGTGAACAACCCGGGGACACCAGTGGCTACACCTTC.

V gene TRBV4-2 combines with J gene TRBJ2-3; 13 bases match TRBD2. Per the germline V gene, CDR1 is LGHNA and CDR2 is YNFKEQ. V dropped 2 bases and J dropped 5; count of bases not matched to a gene: 7. The CDR3 covers 17 residues. The CDR3 protein is CASSQRLAGGAQDTQYF. The CDR3 DNA reads TGTGCCAGCAGCCAACGACTAGCGGGGGGTGCTCAAGATACGCAGTATTTT.

This clone occurred once. V is TRBV5-1 and J is TRBJ2-3; 9 bases are shared with TRBD1. Per the germline V gene, CDR1 is SGHRS and CDR2 is YFSETQ. CDR3 length: 14 residues. The V segment lost 3 bases and the J segment 4 bases; nucleotides outside the gene matches: 3. The CDR3 DNA sequence: TGCGCCAGCAGCTCGGACAGGGGTCCAGATACGCAGTATTTT. Residues: CASSSDRGPDTQYF.

This chain connects TRBV30 to TRBJ1-1, with TRBD1 matching 8 bases. CDR1 and CDR2 (germline): GTSNPN, SVGIG (reference sequence). The CDR3 consists of 14 residues. The V and J ends lost 0 bases and 4 bases, in that order; junction bases with no gene match: 4. The DNA of the CDR3 is TGTGCCTGGAGTGTCAGCAGGGGGCTCACTGAAGCTTTCTTT. Residues: CAWSVSRGLTEAFF. Complete variable domain (other parts from reference TRBV30 and TRBJ1-1): SQTIHQWPATLVQPVGSPLSLECTVEGTSNPNLYWYRQAAGRGLQLLFYSVGIGQISSEVPQNLSASRPQDRQFILSSKKLLLSDSGFYLCAWSVSRGLTEAFFGQGTRLTVV.

The chain is built from TRBV19 and TRBJ1-5; D ambiguous. Trimming removed 2 bases at V and 6 bases at J, with 8 bases between. The CDR3 runs 13 residues. The germline CDR1 and CDR2 sequences are LNHDA and SQIVND (reference sequence). Here the CDR3 reads CASSIKLGQPQHF. The CDR3 DNA reads as TGTGCCAGTAGTATAAAGCTTGGTCAGCCCCAGCATTTT.

V and J are TRBV3-1 (or the pseudogene TRBV3-2) and TRBJ2-1; D uncertain. CDR1 and CDR2 from the germline V gene are LGHDT and YNNKEL (reference sequence). This CDR3 is 12 amino acids long. With 1 base removed from V and 9 bases from J, the gap between germline ends came to 7 bases. The CDR3 loop is CASSQGHPEQFF. CDR3 sequence (DNA): TGTGCCAGCAGCCAAGGACACCCTGAGCAGTTCTTC.

The chain uses TRBV23-1 and TRBJ2-4; 9 nucleotides agree with TRBD1. TRBV23-1 carries the ORF label, with uncertain function. V shed 1 base and J 3 bases; nucleotides not matched to a gene: 7. There are 17 residues in the CDR3. CDR3 amino acids: CASSQFATGGFKNIQYF. The CDR3 DNA is TGCGCCAGCAGTCAATTCGCAACAGGGGGCTTCAAAAACATTCAGTACTTC.

The chain combines TRBV5-1 with TRBJ2-2; 9 nucleotides match TRBD1. Germline lookup yields CDR1 SGHRS and CDR2 YFSETQ. The trim removed 6 bases at V and 4 bases at J, leaving 7 bases unmatched. This CDR3 has 15 amino acids. The CDR3 reads CASKGGTGSTGELFF. In DNA, the CDR3 is TGCGCCAGCAAGGGCGGGACAGGGAGCACCGGGGAGCTGTTTTTT.

The J gene is TRBJ1-3, the V gene TRBV30, with D uncertain. The V end lost 5 bases, the J end lost 0 bases, and 14 bases lay between the germline ends. CDR1 is GTSNPN, CDR2 SVGIG, per germline (reference sequence). The CDR3 extends over 15 amino acids. CDR3 region: CAWSPVRVSGNTIYF. The CDR3 nucleotides are TGTGCCTGGTCACCTGTAAGAGTCTCTGGAAACACCATATATTTT.

J is TRBJ1-1 and V is TRBV19; 8 nucleotides agree with TRBD1. Germline CDR1 and CDR2: LNHDA and SQIVND (reference sequence). V was clipped by 7 bases and J by 7 bases; unmatched bases: 11. The CDR3 has 14 residues. Here the CDR3 DNA reads TGTGCCAGTACCCTGGGACAGGCCGGAGATGAAGCTTTCTTT. It is translated as CASTLGQAGDEAFF.

The V and J genes are TRBV24-1 and TRBJ2-5, with 7 bases matching TRBD1. The trim removed 5 bases at V and 3 bases at J, leaving 11 bases unmatched. Germline V CDR1 and CDR2: KGHDR, SFDVKD. There are 16 residues in the CDR3. CDR3 amino acids: CATSAQGQTKKETQYF. CDR3 in DNA: TGTGCCACCAGTGCCCAGGGACAGACTAAAAAAGAGACCCAGTACTTC.

This sequence joins TRBV27 and TRBJ1-6; the match to TRBD1 covers 7 bases. CDR1 and CDR2 (germline): MNHEY, SMNVEV (reference sequence). Trimming at V came to 3 bases and at J to 4 bases, leaving 3 bases not matched to a gene. The CDR3 runs 15 residues. CDR3 nucleotide sequence: TGTGCCAGCAGTTTCGGGACAGTTTATAATTCACCCCTCCACTTT. Translated: CASSFGTVYNSPLHF.